This T cell receptor (beta chain) was recorded in a study of shared clonotypes between healthy human individuals. At the deep level, the assay was run. Repertoires were generated with immunoSEQ multiplex PCR, while TCRdb's copy carries only in-frame clones and drops some. The table records fewer than 1.8 million clones, approximately 98.5% of them present only once. Details on this clone: Its antigen is not known.

Trimming at V came to 6 bases and at J to 0 bases, leaving 7 bases not matched to a gene. CDR3 length equals 16 residues. The germline V gene encodes CDR1 MNHEY and CDR2 SMNVEV (reference sequence). Findings and limits, study-wide: Genetic and exposure-history diversity was limited by the small donor number. Sampling was confined to blood; repertoires within tissues likely differ.

The genes are TRBV27 and TRBJ2-2; 7 bases line up with TRBD1. The sequencing sample was made of naive CD4+ T cells sorted from blood. Noted subset: CD45RA+ positively selected. The TCR sequence derives from a man in his thirties or forties in good health. CDR3 in DNA: TGTGCCAGCAGGATGCCCGGGACAGCGAACACCGGGGAGCTGTTTTTT. Translated: CASRMPGTANTGELFF.